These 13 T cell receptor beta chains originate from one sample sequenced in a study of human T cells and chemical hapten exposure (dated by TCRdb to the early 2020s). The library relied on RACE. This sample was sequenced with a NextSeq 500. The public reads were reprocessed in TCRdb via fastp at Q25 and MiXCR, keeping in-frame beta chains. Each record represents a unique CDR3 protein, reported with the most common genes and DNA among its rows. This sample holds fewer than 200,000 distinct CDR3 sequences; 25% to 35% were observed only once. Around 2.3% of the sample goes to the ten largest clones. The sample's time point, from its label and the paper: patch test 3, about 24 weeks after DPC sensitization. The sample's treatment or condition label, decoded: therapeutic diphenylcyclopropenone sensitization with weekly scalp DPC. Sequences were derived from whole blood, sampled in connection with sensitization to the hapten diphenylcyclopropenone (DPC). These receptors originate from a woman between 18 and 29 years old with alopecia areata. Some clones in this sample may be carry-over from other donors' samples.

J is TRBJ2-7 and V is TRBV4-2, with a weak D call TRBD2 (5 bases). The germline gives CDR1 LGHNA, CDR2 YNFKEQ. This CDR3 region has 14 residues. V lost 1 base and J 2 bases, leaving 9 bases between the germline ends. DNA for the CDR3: TGTGCCAGCAGCCAAGTTCCGGGGACCTACGAGCAGTACTTC. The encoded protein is CASSQVPGTYEQYF.

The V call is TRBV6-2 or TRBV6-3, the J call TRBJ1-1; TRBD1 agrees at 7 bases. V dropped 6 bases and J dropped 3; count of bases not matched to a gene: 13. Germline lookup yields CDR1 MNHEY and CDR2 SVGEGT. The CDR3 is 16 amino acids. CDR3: CASSLRQGGGDTEAFF. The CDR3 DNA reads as TGTGCCAGCAGCCTCAGACAGGGTGGAGGGGACACTGAAGCTTTCTTT.

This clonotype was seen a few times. CDR3 residues: CASSQTSGGAQEQFF. The CDR3, as DNA: TGTGCCAGCAGCCAAACTAGCGGGGGGGCTCAGGAGCAGTTCTTC. The genes are TRBV7-3 and TRBJ2-1, with TRBD2 matching over 13 bases. The ends lost 5 bases at V and 10 bases at J; junction bases unmatched: 8. Germline CDR1 reads SGHTA; CDR2 reads FQGTGA. The CDR3 is 15 residues long. The whole variable domain, filled in from reference TRBV7-3 and TRBJ2-1, reads GAGVSQTPSNKVTEKGKYVELRCDPISGHTALYWYRQSLGQGPEFLIYFQGTGAADDSGLPNDRFFAVRPEGSVSTLKIQRTERGDSAVYLCASSQTSGGAQEQFFGPGTRLTVL.

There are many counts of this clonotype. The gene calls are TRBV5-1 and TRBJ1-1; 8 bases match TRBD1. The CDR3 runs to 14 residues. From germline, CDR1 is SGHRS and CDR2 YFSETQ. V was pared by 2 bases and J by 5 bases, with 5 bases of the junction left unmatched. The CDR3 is CASSLQGGQTEAFF. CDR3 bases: TGCGCCAGCAGCTTACAGGGGGGACAGACTGAAGCTTTCTTT.

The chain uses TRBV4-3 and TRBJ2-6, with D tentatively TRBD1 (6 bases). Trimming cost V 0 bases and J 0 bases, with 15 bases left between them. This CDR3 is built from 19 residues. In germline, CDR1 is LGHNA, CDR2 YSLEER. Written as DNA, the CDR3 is TGCGCCAGCAGCCAAGAACCCGGACAGTCCTTCTCTGGGGCCAACGTCCTGACTTTC. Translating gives CASSQEPGQSFSGANVLTF.

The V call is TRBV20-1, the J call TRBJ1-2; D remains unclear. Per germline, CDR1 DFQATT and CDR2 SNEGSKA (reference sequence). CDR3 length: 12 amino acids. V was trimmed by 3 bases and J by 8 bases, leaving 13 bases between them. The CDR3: CSASFGPAGYTF. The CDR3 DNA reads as TGCAGTGCTAGTTTCGGTCCCGCGGGCTACACCTTC.

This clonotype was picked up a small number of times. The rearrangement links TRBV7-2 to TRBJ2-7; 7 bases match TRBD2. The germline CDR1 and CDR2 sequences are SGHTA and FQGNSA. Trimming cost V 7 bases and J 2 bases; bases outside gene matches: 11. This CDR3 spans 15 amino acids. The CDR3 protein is CASNQLSGHTYEQYF. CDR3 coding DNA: TGTGCCAGCAACCAACTTAGCGGGCACACCTACGAGCAGTACTTC.

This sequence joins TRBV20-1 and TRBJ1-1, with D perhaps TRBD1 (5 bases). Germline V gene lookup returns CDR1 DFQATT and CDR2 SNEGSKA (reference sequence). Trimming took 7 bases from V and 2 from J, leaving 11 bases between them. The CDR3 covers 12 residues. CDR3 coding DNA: TGCAGTGTTCAGGGAGGAAACACTGAAGCTTTCTTT. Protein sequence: CSVQGGNTEAFF.

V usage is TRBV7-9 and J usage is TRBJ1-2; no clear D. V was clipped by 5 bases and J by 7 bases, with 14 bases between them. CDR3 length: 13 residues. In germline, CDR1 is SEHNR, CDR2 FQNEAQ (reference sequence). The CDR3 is CASSQTGRVGYTF. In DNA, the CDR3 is TGTGCCAGCAGCCAGACGGGTAGGGTTGGCTACACCTTC.

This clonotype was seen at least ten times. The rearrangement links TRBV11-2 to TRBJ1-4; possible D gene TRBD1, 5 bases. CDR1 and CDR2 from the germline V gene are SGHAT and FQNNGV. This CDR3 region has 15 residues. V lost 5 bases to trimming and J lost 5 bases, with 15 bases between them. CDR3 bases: TGTGCCAGCAGCCCAGACGGAGGGGTCAATGAAAAACTGTTTTTT. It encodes CASSPDGGVNEKLFF.

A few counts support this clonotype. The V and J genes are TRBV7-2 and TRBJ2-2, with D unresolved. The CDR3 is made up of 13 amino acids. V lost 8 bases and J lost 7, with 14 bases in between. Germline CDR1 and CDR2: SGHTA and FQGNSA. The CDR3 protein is CASGEPGGGELFF. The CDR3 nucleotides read TGTGCCAGCGGTGAGCCCGGTGGCGGGGAGCTGTTTTTT. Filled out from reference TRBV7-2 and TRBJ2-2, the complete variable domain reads GAGVSQSPSNKVTEKGKDVELRCDPISGHTALYWYRQSLGQGLEFLIYFQGNSAPDKSGLPSDRFSAERTGGSVSTLTIQRTQQEDSAVYLCASGEPGGGELFFGEGSRLTVL.

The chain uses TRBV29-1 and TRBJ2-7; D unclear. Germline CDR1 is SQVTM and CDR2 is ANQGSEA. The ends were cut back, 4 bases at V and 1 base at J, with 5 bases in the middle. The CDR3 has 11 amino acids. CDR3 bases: TGCAGCGTTGGTTTTTCCTACGAGCAGTACTTC. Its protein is CSVGFSYEQYF.

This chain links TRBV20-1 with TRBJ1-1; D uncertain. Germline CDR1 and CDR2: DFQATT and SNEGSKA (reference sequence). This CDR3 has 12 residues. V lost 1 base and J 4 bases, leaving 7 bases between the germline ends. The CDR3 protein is CSARVAGTEAFF. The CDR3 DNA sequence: TGCAGTGCTAGAGTTGCAGGCACTGAAGCTTTCTTT.